Each of the 27 T cell receptor beta chains below was sequenced from the same sample in a study of T-cell memory formation after mild COVID-19. TCRdb redid the calling of the 5' RACE reads with MiXCR, one entry per CDR3 protein. The sample records under 550,000 distinct CDR3 sequences, roughly 20% being singletons. The sequencing input was PBMCs or a T cell subset sorted from them (not recorded which). Receptor source: an adult woman who had mild COVID-19 (a few samples of this study predate the infection). Cell type and time point are not known.

This clonotype was seen a handful of times. The chain couples TRBV20-1 to TRBJ1-5, with D unresolved. Trimming removed 0 bases from V and 2 bases from J, with 8 bases in between. The V gene's germline CDR1 is DFQATT and CDR2 SNEGSKA (reference sequence). This CDR3 contains 14 residues. The CDR3 DNA follows: TGCAGTGCTAGAGATCGGAGGGGCAATCAGCCCCAGCATTTT. The encoded protein is CSARDRRGNQPQHF.

This clonotype was observed a handful of times. The V gene is TRBV24-1, the J gene TRBJ2-1; the D is unclear. With 6 bases removed from V and 0 bases from J, the gap between germline ends came to 8 bases. The CDR3 totals 14 residues. The germline CDR1 and CDR2 sequences are KGHDR and SFDVKD. CDR3 residues: CATSLADSYNEQFF. CDR3 DNA: TGTGCCACCAGTTTGGCGGACTCCTACAATGAGCAGTTCTTC.

The chain has TRBV30 and TRBJ2-7; 8 bases are shared with TRBD2. Germline V gives CDR1 GTSNPN, CDR2 SVGIG (reference sequence). V lost 1 base, J lost 2 bases, and 1 base stayed unmatched. The CDR3 is 13 amino acids. CDR3 amino acids: CAWSGGRTYEQYF. The CDR3 DNA reads as TGTGCCTGGAGTGGCGGGAGGACCTACGAGCAGTACTTC.

This chain connects TRBV4-1 to TRBJ1-1; D remains ambiguous. The CDR3 is 11 residues long. V shed 2 bases and J shed 9 bases, with 7 bases lying between them. CDR1 MGHRA and CDR2 YSYEKL come from the germline V gene. CDR3 region: CASSQLDQAFF. The CDR3 DNA is TGCGCCAGCAGCCAATTGGATCAAGCTTTCTTT.

For the CDR3, the DNA is TGTGCCAGTAGTAAGCAGGGGAACACTGAAGCTTTCTTT. Translation: CASSKQGNTEAFF. This chain uses TRBV19 with TRBJ1-1, with D maybe TRBD1 (5 bases). From germline, CDR1 is LNHDA and CDR2 SQIVND (reference sequence). The V end was cut by 4 bases, the J end by 1 base, with 7 bases between. The CDR3 consists of 13 residues.

The chain carries TRBV6-6 and TRBJ1-3, with D hard to call. Germline CDR1 MNHNY, CDR2 SVGAGI (reference sequence). This CDR3 spans 17 amino acids. The ends were cut back, 0 bases at V and 0 bases at J, with 12 bases in the middle. CDR3 in amino acids: CASSYSIISLSGNTIYF. CDR3 in DNA: TGTGCCAGCAGTTACTCGATAATCAGCCTCTCTGGAAACACCATATATTTT.

This clonotype was counted between two and nine times. This sequence joins TRBV10-3 and TRBJ2-2; D is ambiguous. Looked up from germline, CDR1 is ENHRY and CDR2 is SYGVKD. The length of the CDR3 is 14 residues. V dropped 8 bases and J dropped 6 bases, with 16 bases sitting between them. This chain's CDR3 is CAIAAVVESGELFF. The CDR3 DNA follows: TGTGCCATCGCCGCCGTGGTGGAATCCGGGGAGCTGTTTTTT.

This clonotype was counted only a few times. This chain links TRBV7-9 with TRBJ2-3; TRBD2 agrees at 7 bases. The germline V gene encodes CDR1 SEHNR and CDR2 FQNEAQ (reference sequence). The CDR3 is 15 residues long. V shed 4 bases and J 6 bases; nucleotides not matched to a gene: 10. The CDR3 loop is CASSSLGGREDTQYF. DNA for the CDR3: TGTGCCAGCAGCTCCCTGGGAGGGAGGGAGGATACGCAGTATTTT.

The V gene is TRBV14, the J gene TRBJ2-5; weak D call: TRBD1 (6 bases). CDR1 and CDR2 (germline): SGHDN, FVKESK. The length of the CDR3 is 15 residues. With 2 bases removed from V and 3 bases from J, the gap between germline ends came to 13 bases. CDR3 amino acids: CASSQHRVTKETQYF. CDR3 DNA sequence: TGTGCCAGCAGCCAACACAGGGTCACCAAAGAGACCCAGTACTTC.

The rearrangement uses TRBV7-9 and TRBJ2-1, with TRBD1 matching 9 bases. V shed 2 bases and J 7 bases; nucleotides not matched to a gene: 6. The length of the CDR3 is 15 residues. Germline V gene sequence: CDR1 SEHNR, CDR2 FQNEAQ (reference sequence). The CDR3 DNA reads TGTGCCAGCAGCTTAAACAGGGGGCGCATAAATGAGCAGTTCTTC. Translated: CASSLNRGRINEQFF. Full variable domain (outside the CDR3, taken from reference TRBV7-9 and TRBJ2-1): DTGVSQNPRHKITKRGQNVTFRCDPISEHNRLYWYRQTLGQGPEFLTYFQNEAQLEKSRLLSDRFSAERPKGSFSTLEIQRTEQGDSAMYLCASSLNRGRINEQFFGPGTRLTVL.

The V gene is TRBV7-2, the J gene TRBJ2-1, with 9 bases that match TRBD2. There are 15 residues in the CDR3. With 2 bases clipped from V and 7 bases from J, the junction kept 6 bases outside the gene matches. Germline V gives CDR1 SGHTA, CDR2 FQGNSA. CDR3 in DNA: TGTGCCAGCAGCTTATATCGCGCGGGAGGGAATGAGCAGTTCTTC. This codes for CASSLYRAGGNEQFF.

The chain recombines TRBV29-1 with TRBJ1-1; weak D call: TRBD1 (6 bases). The CDR3 has 13 amino acids. The germline CDR1 and CDR2 sequences are SQVTM and ANQGSEA. Deletions cut 7 bases from V and 1 base from J, with 13 bases between. Here the CDR3 reads CSASRGGNTEAFF. The DNA of the CDR3 is TGCAGCGCCTCCAGGGGCGGGAACACTGAAGCTTTCTTT.

The rearrangement links TRBV7-9 to TRBJ1-2, with 11 nucleotides matching TRBD1. With 0 bases clipped from V and 4 bases from J, the junction kept 7 bases outside the gene matches. Germline lookup yields CDR1 SEHNR and CDR2 FQNEAQ (reference sequence). This CDR3 contains 17 residues. The CDR3 DNA sequence: TGTGCCAGCAGCTTAGCGTTGATGGACAGGGGGCCCTATGGCTACACCTTC. As protein: CASSLALMDRGPYGYTF.

J is TRBJ2-1 and V is TRBV9; TRBD2 matches 11 bases. The CDR3 has 16 residues. CDR1 is SGDLS and CDR2 is YYNGEE in the germline V gene. Trimming cost V 1 base and J 8 bases; bases outside gene matches: 8. CDR3 sequence reads: CASSVIGTSGNHEQFF. CDR3 DNA: TGTGCCAGCAGCGTAATCGGGACTAGCGGCAACCATGAGCAGTTCTTC.

This clonotype was found a few times. This chain links TRBV4-2 with TRBJ2-3; TRBD2 agrees at 10 bases. Looked up from germline, CDR1 is LGHNA and CDR2 is YNFKEQ. The ends lost 0 bases at V and 7 bases at J; junction bases unmatched: 4. The CDR3 length is 15 residues. Here the CDR3 reads CASSQDGLAVNTQYF. CDR3 DNA sequence: TGTGCCAGCAGCCAAGATGGACTAGCGGTGAATACGCAGTATTTT.

The J gene is TRBJ2-3, the V gene TRBV5-1; D might be TRBD1 (6 bases). CDR3 length: 14 residues. Trimming stripped 4 bases from V and 2 bases from J, with 11 bases between. The germline V gene has CDR1 SGHRS and CDR2 YFSETQ. The CDR3 coding sequence is TGCGCCAGCAGCGAGGGACAAGCCACAGATACGCAGTATTTT. Translation: CASSEGQATDTQYF.

V gene TRBV7-2 combines with J gene TRBJ2-7, with D tentatively TRBD1 (5 bases). V was pared by 3 bases and J by 2 bases, with 11 bases between. This CDR3 has 14 amino acids. The germline gives CDR1 SGHTA, CDR2 FQGNSA. The CDR3 nucleotides read TGTGCCAGCAGCTTTCTAGGGGCTGCCTACGAGCAGTACTTC. Translating it yields CASSFLGAAYEQYF.

About this clonotype itself: A junction end diverges from the germline sequence, so it may reflect a read error. This chain uses TRBV3-1 with TRBJ2-2; perhaps TRBD2 as D (6 bases). This CDR3 spans 15 amino acids. Germline V gene data show CDR1 as LGHDT and CDR2 as YNNKEL (reference sequence). The CDR3 DNA reads as TGTGCCAGCAGCCAAGAGTTGGTGGAGACCGGGGGGCTGTTTTTT. Protein product: CASSQELVETGGLFF. Full variable domain (rest looked up from reference TRBV3-1 and TRBJ2-2): DTAVSQTPKYLVTQMGNDKSIKCEQNLGHDTMYWYKQDSKKFLKIMFSYNNKELIINETVPNRFSPKSPDKAHLNLHINSLELGDSAVYFCASSQELVETGGLFFGEGSRLTVL.

This clonotype was counted between two and nine times. The V call is TRBV7-7, the J call TRBJ2-5; TRBD1 agrees at 7 bases. The CDR3 spans 11 residues. J was trimmed by 11 bases and V by 4 bases; bases with no gene match: 4. Germline-derived CDR1 and CDR2 are SSHAT and FNYEAQ (reference sequence). CDR3: CASSSGTAQYF. In DNA, the CDR3 is TGTGCCAGCAGCTCCGGGACAGCGCAGTACTTC.

The J gene is TRBJ2-3, the V gene TRBV12-3 or TRBV12-4; 8 nucleotides line up with TRBD2. This CDR3 has 16 amino acids. V lost 6 bases, J lost 9 bases, and 17 bases stayed unmatched. CDR3 region: CASRSRLARHASTQYF. The CDR3 bases are TGTGCCAGCAGGTCCAGACTAGCGAGGCATGCGTCGACGCAGTATTTT.

The CDR3 bases are TGTGCCAGCAACGCCGGGGGGACAGTTGCCCCCTACGAGCAGTACTTC. This gives the protein CASNAGGTVAPYEQYF. The chain is built from TRBV6-5 and TRBJ2-7; tentatively, D is TRBD1 or TRBD2 (7 bases each). Between the trimmed V and J ends, which lost 7 bases and 2 bases, there was a span of 21 bases. The CDR3 contains 16 residues. Germline loops: CDR1 MNHEY, CDR2 SVGAGI.

V and J are TRBV20-1 and TRBJ2-1; 12 positions agree with TRBD2. CDR3 length equals 13 residues. Trimming at V came to 7 bases and at J to 6 bases, leaving 4 bases not matched to a gene. The germline V gene encodes CDR1 DFQATT and CDR2 SNEGSKA (reference sequence). CDR3 sequence: CSELAGGLNEQFF. As DNA, the CDR3 is TGCAGTGAGCTAGCGGGGGGGCTCAATGAGCAGTTCTTC.

This sequence joins TRBV5-1 and TRBJ2-1, with TRBD2 matching over 8 bases. Germline V gives CDR1 SGHRS, CDR2 YFSETQ. With V trimmed by 0 bases and J by 7 bases, 3 bases remained unmatched. The CDR3 length is 14 residues. The CDR3 nucleotides are TGCGCCAGCAGCTTGGAACTAGCGGTTAATGAGCAGTTCTTC. Protein product: CASSLELAVNEQFF.

This clonotype was seen once. The chain links TRBV7-8 to TRBJ1-1; D uncertain. Germline CDR1 is SGHVS and CDR2 is FQNEAQ. The CDR3 totals 12 residues. Trimming shortened V by 5 bases and J by 8 bases, and 12 bases separated the two germline ends. CDR3 bases: TGTGCCAGCAGCCAAGGGTTTACCGAAGCTTTCTTT. It translates to CASSQGFTEAFF.

The chain is built from TRBV12-3 or TRBV12-4 and TRBJ1-5, with TRBD1 matching 7 bases. The CDR3 sequence is 13 residues long. Unmatched junction bases numbered 6, after V lost 6 bases and J lost 7 bases. This CDR3 reads CASRATGIQPQHF. CDR3 coding DNA: TGTGCCAGCAGAGCGACAGGGATCCAGCCCCAGCATTTT.

This chain connects TRBV5-1 to TRBJ1-2, with D hard to call. The CDR3 sequence is 12 residues long. Germline loops: CDR1 SGHRS, CDR2 YFSETQ. V lost 2 bases and J lost 7, with 9 bases in between. CDR3 DNA: TGCGCCAGCAGCTTATCTCGGGGTGGCTACACCTTC. Residues: CASSLSRGGYTF.

The chain combines TRBV7-9 with TRBJ2-7; D perhaps matches TRBD1 (6 bases). CDR3 length equals 14 residues. Trimming left V 5 bases short and J 5 bases short, with 16 bases between. Germline V CDR1 and CDR2: SEHNR, FQNEAQ (reference sequence). The DNA of the CDR3 is TGTGCCAGCAGCAGCCGGGACACCACTCACGAGCAGTACTTC. The encoded protein is CASSSRDTTHEQYF.